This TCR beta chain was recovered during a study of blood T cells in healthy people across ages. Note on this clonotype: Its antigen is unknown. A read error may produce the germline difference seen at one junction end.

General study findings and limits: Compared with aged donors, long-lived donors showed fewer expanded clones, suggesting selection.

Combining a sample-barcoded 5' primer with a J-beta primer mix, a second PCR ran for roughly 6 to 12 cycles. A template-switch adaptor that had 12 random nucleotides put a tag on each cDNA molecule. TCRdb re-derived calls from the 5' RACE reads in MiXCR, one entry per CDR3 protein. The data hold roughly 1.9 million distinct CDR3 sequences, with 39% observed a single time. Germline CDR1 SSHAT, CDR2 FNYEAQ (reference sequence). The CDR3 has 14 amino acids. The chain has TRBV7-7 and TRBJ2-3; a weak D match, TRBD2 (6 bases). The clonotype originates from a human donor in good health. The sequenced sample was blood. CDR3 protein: CASSPGGVQDTQYF. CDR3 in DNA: TGTGCTAGCAGCCCGGGCGGGGTGCAAGATACGCAGTATTTT.